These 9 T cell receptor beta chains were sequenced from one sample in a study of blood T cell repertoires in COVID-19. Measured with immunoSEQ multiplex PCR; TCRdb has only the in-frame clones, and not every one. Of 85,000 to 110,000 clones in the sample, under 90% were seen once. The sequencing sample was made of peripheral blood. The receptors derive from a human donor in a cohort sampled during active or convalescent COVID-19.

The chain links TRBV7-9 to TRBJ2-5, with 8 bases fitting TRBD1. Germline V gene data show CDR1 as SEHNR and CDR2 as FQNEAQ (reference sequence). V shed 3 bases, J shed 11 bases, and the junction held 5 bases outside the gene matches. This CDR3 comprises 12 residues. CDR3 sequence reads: CASSFLDRGQYF. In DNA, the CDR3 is TGTGCCAGCAGCTTCCTCGACAGGGGACAGTACTTC.

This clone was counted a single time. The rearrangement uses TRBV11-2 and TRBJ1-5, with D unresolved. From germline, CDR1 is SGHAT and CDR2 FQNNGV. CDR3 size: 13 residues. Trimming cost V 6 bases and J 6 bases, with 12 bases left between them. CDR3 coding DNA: TGTGCCAGCAGTATAGAGGCGTCTCAGCCCCAGCATTTT. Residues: CASSIEASQPQHF. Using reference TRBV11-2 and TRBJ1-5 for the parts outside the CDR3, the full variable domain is EAGVAQSPRYKIIEKRQSVAFWCNPISGHATLYWYQQILGQGPKLLIQFQNNGVVDDSQLPKDRFSAERLKGVDSTLKIQPAKLEDSAVYLCASSIEASQPQHFGDGTRLSIL.

Here the CDR3 DNA reads TGTGCCAGCAGTCCAAGGACAGACGTTGGCTACACCTTC. Protein product: CASSPRTDVGYTF. This chain links TRBV6-2 or TRBV6-3 with TRBJ1-2; D is perhaps TRBD1 (6 bases). The CDR3 runs to 13 residues. The V gene lost 5 bases and the J gene lost 7 bases, with 14 bases spanning the gap. The germline V gene has CDR1 MNHEY and CDR2 SVGEGT.

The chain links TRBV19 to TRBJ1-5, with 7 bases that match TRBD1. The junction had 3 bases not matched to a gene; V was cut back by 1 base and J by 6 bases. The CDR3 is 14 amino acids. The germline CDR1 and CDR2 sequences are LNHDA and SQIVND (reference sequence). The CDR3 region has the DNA TGTGCCAGTAGTATAGGGGCAGGGGGTCAGCCCCAGCATTTT. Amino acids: CASSIGAGGQPQHF.

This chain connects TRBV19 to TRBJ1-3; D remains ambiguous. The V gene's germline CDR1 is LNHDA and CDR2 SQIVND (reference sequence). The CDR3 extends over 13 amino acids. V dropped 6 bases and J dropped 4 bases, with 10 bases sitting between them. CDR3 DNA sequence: TGTGCCAGTAGAAGAGGTCCGGGAAACACCATATATTTT. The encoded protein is CASRRGPGNTIYF.

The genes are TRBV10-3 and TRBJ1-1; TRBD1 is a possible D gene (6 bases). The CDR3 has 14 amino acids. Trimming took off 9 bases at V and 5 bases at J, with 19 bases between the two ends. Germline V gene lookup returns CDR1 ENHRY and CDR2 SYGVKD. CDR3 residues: CAIRLGEGGTEAFF. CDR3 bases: TGTGCCATACGTTTGGGGGAGGGGGGGACTGAAGCTTTCTTT.

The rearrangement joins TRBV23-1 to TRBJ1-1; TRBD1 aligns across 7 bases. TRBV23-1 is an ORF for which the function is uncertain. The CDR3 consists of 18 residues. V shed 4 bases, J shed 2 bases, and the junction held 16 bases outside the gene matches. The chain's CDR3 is CASSRDGNRGRINTEAFF. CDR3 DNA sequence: TGCGCCAGCAGTCGGGACGGGAACAGGGGAAGGATTAACACTGAAGCTTTCTTT.

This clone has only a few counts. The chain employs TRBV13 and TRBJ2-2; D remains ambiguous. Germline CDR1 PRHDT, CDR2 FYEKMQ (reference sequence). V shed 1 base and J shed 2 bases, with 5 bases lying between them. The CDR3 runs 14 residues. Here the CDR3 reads CASSLVRNTGELFF. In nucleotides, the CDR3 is TGTGCCAGCAGCTTAGTCAGAAACACCGGGGAGCTGTTTTTT.

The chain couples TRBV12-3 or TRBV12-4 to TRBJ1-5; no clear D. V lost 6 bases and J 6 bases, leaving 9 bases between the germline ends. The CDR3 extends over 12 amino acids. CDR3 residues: CASRAAGQPQHF. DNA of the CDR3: TGTGCCAGCAGGGCCGCAGGTCAGCCCCAGCATTTT.